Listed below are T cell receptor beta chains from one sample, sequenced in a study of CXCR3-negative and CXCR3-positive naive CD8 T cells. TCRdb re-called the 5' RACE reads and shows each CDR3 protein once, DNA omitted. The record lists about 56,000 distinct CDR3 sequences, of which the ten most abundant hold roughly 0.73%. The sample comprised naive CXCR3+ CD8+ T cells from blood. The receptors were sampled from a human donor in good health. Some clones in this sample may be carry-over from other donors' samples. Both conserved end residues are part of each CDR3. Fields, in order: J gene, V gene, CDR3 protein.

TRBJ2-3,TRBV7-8,CASSSILAAYTDTQYF
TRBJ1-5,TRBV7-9,CASSALTENSNQPQHF
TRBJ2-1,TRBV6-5,CASRNGGRGDPLDEQFF
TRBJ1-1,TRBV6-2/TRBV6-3,CASSPGLANTEAFF
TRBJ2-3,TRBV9,CASSETTQVPDTQYF
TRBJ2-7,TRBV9,CASSEEGTDFYEQYF
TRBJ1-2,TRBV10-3,CAISESTIGQGDRYGYTF
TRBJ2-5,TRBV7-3,CASGRTEQETQYF
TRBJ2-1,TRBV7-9,CASSLGPINEQFF
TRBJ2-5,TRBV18,CASPPEEWAWETQYF
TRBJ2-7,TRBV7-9,CASSPYRLGKGSYEQYF